Listed below are T cell receptor beta chains from one sample, sequenced in a study of T cell responses to AZD1222 COVID-19 vaccine. Assay: immunoSEQ multiplex PCR; the TCRdb copy retains only in-frame clones and omits some. The table has 250,000 to 300,000 clones, 90% to 95% seen once. The sequencing here drew on peripheral blood, taken 28 days after the second AZD1222 dose. The receptors originated from an adult who received the AZD1222 COVID-19 vaccine. Each CDR3 is given with its conserved first and last residue. A D gene is named only where the DNA matches it firmly. Rows give clone size only sometimes, using once, few, many, or a class for an expanded clone.

D gene: -
V gene: TRBV2
J gene: TRBJ2-1
clone size: -
CDR3 protein: CASNYRDPYNEQFF

D gene: -
V gene: TRBV4-1
J gene: TRBJ2-3
clone size: -
CDR3 protein: CASSLGVLTDTQYF

D gene: TRBD2
V gene: TRBV7-6
J gene: TRBJ2-3
clone size: -
CDR3 protein: CASSLGLAGAGTDTQYF

D gene: TRBD1
V gene: TRBV7-2
J gene: TRBJ1-5
clone size: -
CDR3 protein: CASSLGRGLGQPQHF

D gene: TRBD2
V gene: TRBV3-1/TRBV3-2
J gene: TRBJ2-5
clone size: -
CDR3 protein: CASSQGGLAGRETQYF

D gene: -
V gene: TRBV5-6
J gene: TRBJ2-1
clone size: -
CDR3 protein: CASSFSIGNEQFF

D gene: -
V gene: TRBV7-9
J gene: TRBJ1-4
clone size: -
CDR3 protein: CASSNGRATNEKLFF

D gene: -
V gene: TRBV19
J gene: TRBJ2-2
clone size: -
CDR3 protein: CASNRDPVNTGELFF

D gene: -
V gene: TRBV19
J gene: TRBJ2-3
clone size: -
CDR3 protein: CASSIGAFTDTQYF

D gene: -
V gene: TRBV10-3
J gene: TRBJ2-1
clone size: once
CDR3 protein: CAIKGSHYNEQFF

D gene: -
V gene: TRBV7-3
J gene: TRBJ1-3
clone size: few
CDR3 protein: CASSLTGAGRGNTIYF

D gene: -
V gene: TRBV19
J gene: TRBJ2-2
clone size: -
CDR3 protein: CASSIRQGRSGTGELFF

D gene: -
V gene: TRBV9
J gene: TRBJ2-7
clone size: -
CDR3 protein: CASSVEPRANDEQYF

D gene: -
V gene: TRBV24-1
J gene: TRBJ1-1
clone size: -
CDR3 protein: CATSVGPAEAFF

D gene: -
V gene: TRBV5-1
J gene: TRBJ2-6
clone size: -
CDR3 protein: CASSLGGGDISGANVLTF

D gene: TRBD1
V gene: TRBV5-1
J gene: TRBJ1-1
clone size: -
CDR3 protein: CASSLAQGGPMNTEAFF

D gene: -
V gene: TRBV20-1
J gene: TRBJ2-1
clone size: -
CDR3 protein: CMITGSNEQFF

D gene: -
V gene: TRBV28
J gene: TRBJ2-7
clone size: -
CDR3 protein: CASSLQYPRADEQYF

D gene: -
V gene: TRBV13
J gene: TRBJ2-7
clone size: -
CDR3 protein: CASSLGYGGPHYEQYF

D gene: TRBD1
V gene: TRBV12-3/TRBV12-4
J gene: TRBJ1-1
clone size: -
CDR3 protein: CASSTQGATEAFF

D gene: -
V gene: TRBV15
J gene: TRBJ2-3
clone size: -
CDR3 protein: CATSRDLATDTQYF

D gene: -
V gene: TRBV28
J gene: TRBJ2-1
clone size: -
CDR3 protein: CASSFGIGGRHNEQFF

D gene: -
V gene: TRBV12-3/TRBV12-4
J gene: TRBJ2-2
clone size: -
CDR3 protein: CASLGGTGELFF

D gene: -
V gene: TRBV3-1/TRBV3-2
J gene: TRBJ1-1
clone size: -
CDR3 protein: CASSQERGFTEAFF

D gene: -
V gene: TRBV27
J gene: TRBJ2-2
clone size: -
CDR3 protein: CASSGIPGTGELFF

D gene: -
V gene: TRBV2
J gene: TRBJ2-7
clone size: -
CDR3 protein: CASSQFYEQYF

D gene: -
V gene: TRBV14
J gene: TRBJ2-2
clone size: -
CDR3 protein: CASSPYGGELFF

D gene: -
V gene: TRBV28
J gene: TRBJ1-4
clone size: -
CDR3 protein: CASSFLSLRLSEKLFF

D gene: -
V gene: TRBV6-5
J gene: TRBJ1-3
clone size: -
CDR3 protein: CASSDFGNTIYF

D gene: -
V gene: TRBV4-2
J gene: TRBJ2-7
clone size: -
CDR3 protein: CASSHGRGRSYEQYF

D gene: -
V gene: TRBV28
J gene: TRBJ1-1
clone size: -
CDR3 protein: CASSLFGAENTEAFF

D gene: -
V gene: TRBV5-4
J gene: TRBJ2-2
clone size: -
CDR3 protein: CASSLGTDTGELFF

D gene: -
V gene: TRBV4-1
J gene: TRBJ2-7
clone size: -
CDR3 protein: CASSPRRRENEQYF